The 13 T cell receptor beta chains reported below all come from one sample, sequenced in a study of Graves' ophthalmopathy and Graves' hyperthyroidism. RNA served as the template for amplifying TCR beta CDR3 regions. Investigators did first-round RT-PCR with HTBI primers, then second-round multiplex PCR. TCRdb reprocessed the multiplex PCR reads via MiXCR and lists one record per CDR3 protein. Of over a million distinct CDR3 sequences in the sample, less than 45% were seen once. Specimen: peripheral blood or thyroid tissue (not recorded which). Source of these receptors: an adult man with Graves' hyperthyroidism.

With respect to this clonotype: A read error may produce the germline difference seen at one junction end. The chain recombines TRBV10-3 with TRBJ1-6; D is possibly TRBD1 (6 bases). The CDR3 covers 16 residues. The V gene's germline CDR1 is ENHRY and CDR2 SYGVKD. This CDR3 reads CASSYSPGVLPRPLHF. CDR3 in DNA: TGTGCCAGCAGTTACTCCCCAGGGGTCCTACCAAGACCCCTCCACTTT.

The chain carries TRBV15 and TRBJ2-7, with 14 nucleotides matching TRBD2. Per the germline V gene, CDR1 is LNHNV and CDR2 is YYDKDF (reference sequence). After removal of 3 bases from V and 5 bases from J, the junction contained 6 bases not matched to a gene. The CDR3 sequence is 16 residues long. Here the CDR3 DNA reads TGTGCCACCAGCAGGGGACTAGCGGGAGCGTTGCACGAGCAGTACTTC. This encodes CATSRGLAGALHEQYF.

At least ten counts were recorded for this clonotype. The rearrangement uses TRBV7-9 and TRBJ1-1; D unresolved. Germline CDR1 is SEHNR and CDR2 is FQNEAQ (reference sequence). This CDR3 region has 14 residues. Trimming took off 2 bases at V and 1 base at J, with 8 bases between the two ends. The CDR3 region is CASSLWNTNTEAFF. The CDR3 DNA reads TGTGCCAGCAGCTTATGGAACACGAACACTGAAGCTTTCTTT.

CDR3 nucleotides: TGTGCCAGCAGTTACGGGGGTCGGCAGCCCCAGCATTTT. Translated, it gives CASSYGGRQPQHF. V is TRBV12-3 or TRBV12-4 and J is TRBJ1-5; tentatively, D is TRBD1 (5 bases). CDR3 length: 13 residues. V was cut by 4 bases and J by 7 bases, with 11 bases left in between.

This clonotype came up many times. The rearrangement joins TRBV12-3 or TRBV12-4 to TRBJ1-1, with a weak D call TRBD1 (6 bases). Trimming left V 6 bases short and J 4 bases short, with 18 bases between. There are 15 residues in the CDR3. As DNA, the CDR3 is TGTGCCAGCAGGGACCAGGGGCAGCAGGGCACTGAAGCTTTCTTT. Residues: CASRDQGQQGTEAFF.

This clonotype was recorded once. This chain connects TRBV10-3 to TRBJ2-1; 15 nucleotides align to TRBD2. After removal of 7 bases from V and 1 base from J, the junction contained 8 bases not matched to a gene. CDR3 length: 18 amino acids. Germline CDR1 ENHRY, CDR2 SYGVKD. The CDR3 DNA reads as TGTGCCATCAAATCTGGACTAGCGGGAGGGCCGTCCTACAATGAGCAGTTCTTC. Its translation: CAIKSGLAGGPSYNEQFF.

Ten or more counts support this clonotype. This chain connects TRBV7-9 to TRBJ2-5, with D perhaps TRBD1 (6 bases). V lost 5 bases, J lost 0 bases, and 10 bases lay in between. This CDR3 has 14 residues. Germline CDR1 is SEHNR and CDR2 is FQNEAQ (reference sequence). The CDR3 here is CASSEYRDQETQYF. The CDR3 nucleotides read TGTGCCAGCAGCGAGTACAGGGACCAAGAGACCCAGTACTTC.

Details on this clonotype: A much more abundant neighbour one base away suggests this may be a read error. CDR3 sequence (DNA): TGTGCCAGCAGCCCACTTTTGGGTTCTGGAAACACCATATATTTT. This sequence encodes CASSPLLGSGNTIYF. This chain links TRBV11-2 with TRBJ1-3, with D uncertain. Germline loops: CDR1 SGHAT, CDR2 FQNNGV. The CDR3 runs 15 residues. Deletions cut 5 bases from V and 1 base from J, with 12 bases between. Drawing the rest from reference TRBV11-2 and TRBJ1-3, the complete variable domain is EAGVAQSPRYKIIEKRQSVAFWCNPISGHATLYWYQQILGQGPKLLIQFQNNGVVDDSQLPKDRFSAERLKGVDSTLKIQPAKLEDSAVYLCASSPLLGSGNTIYFGEGSWLTVV.

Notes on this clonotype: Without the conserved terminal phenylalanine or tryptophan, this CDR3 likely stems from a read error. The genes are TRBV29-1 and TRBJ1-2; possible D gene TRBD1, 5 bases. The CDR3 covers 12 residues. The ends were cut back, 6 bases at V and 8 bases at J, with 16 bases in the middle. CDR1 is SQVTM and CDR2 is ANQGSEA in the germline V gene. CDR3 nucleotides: TGCAGCGTGGTTACAGGCTCCCACGGCTACACCCTC. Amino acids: CSVVTGSHGYTL.

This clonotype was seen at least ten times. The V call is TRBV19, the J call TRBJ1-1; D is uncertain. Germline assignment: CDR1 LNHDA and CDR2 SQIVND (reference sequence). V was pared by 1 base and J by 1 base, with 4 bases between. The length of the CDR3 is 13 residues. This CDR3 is CASSIGGNTEAFF. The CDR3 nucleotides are TGTGCCAGTAGTATAGGAGGGAACACTGAAGCTTTCTTT.

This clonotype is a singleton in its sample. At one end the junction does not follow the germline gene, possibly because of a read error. The CDR3 DNA follows: TGTGCCAGCAGTTCAGGGTTGTTGGAGACCCAGTGCTTC. This encodes CASSSGLLETQCF. This chain joins TRBV2 and TRBJ2-5; D perhaps matches TRBD1 (5 bases). The CDR3 sequence is 13 residues long. Germline V gene lookup returns CDR1 SNHLY and CDR2 FYNNEI.

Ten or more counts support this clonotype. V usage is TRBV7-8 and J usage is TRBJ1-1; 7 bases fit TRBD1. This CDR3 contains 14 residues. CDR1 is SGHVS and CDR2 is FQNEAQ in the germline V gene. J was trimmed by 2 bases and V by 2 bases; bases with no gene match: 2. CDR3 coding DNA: TGTGCCAGCAGCTTAAAGGGGGCTAACACTGAAGCTTTCTTT. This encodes CASSLKGANTEAFF.

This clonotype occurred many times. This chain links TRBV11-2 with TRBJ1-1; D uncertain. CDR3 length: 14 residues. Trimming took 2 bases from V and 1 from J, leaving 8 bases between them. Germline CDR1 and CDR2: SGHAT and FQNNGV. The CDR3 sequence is CASSLLFGNTEAFF. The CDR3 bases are TGTGCCAGCAGCTTACTCTTCGGGAACACTGAAGCTTTCTTT.